Below, 23 T cell receptor beta chains from the same sample are listed, as sequenced in a study of vaccination and CD4 T cells after COVID-19 (dated by TCRdb to between 2021 and 2023). To prepare the library, PCR was applied. Instrument used: Illumina iSeq 100. DNA from cultured CD4+ T cells underwent TCR sequencing with the Oncomine TCR Beta short-read assay at the Johns Hopkins FTIC core. Using fastp trimming at Q25 and MiXCR clonotype assembly, TCRdb reanalyzed the public sequencing data and kept in-frame beta chains. Identical CDR3 proteins give one entry, which carries the most common genes and DNA. The sample table lists about 17,000 distinct CDR3 sequences, around 47% of them with a count of one. Of the sample, approximately 5% falls within the top ten clones. The treatment or condition label, as the study defines it: roughly 11-day PBMC culture with coronavirus spike peptide pools or control peptides (ViraFEST assay).

The antigens these receptors bind are not known. This material consisted of CD4+ T cells from blood, cultured in vitro, taken before SARS-CoV-2 vaccination. Receptor source: a human donor who had recovered from COVID-19.

The rearrangement joins TRBV19 to TRBJ2-7; TRBD1 matches 7 bases. The CDR3 extends over 11 amino acids. The J segment lost 11 bases and the V segment lost 3 bases, leaving 4 bases of the junction unmatched. Germline CDR1 LNHDA, CDR2 SQIVND (reference sequence). The CDR3 reads CASSIGDSKYF. Here the CDR3 DNA reads TGTGCCAGTAGTATCGGGGACAGCAAGTACTTC.

This clonotype is medium-sized in the sample. V is TRBV12-3 or TRBV12-4 and J is TRBJ1-1; 7 bases are shared with TRBD1. With 6 bases clipped from V and 4 bases from J, the junction kept 5 bases outside the gene matches. The CDR3 is made up of 13 amino acids. For the CDR3, the DNA is TGTGCCAGCAGGCCCGCAGGGGGCACTGAAGCTTTCTTT. Amino acid sequence: CASRPAGGTEAFF.

The chain links TRBV5-6 to TRBJ2-5; 8 bases fit TRBD1. Germline loops: CDR1 SGHDT, CDR2 YYEEEE. The CDR3 loop spans 14 amino acids. Trimming took 0 bases from V and 5 from J; bases not matched to a gene: 3. CDR3 sequence: CASSLETGDETQYF. The DNA of the CDR3 is TGTGCCAGCAGCTTGGAGACAGGGGACGAGACCCAGTACTTC. The variable domain in full, with the rest retrieved from reference TRBV5-6 and TRBJ2-5, is DAGVTQSPTHLIKTRGQQVTLRCSPKSGHDTVSWYQQALGQGPQFIFQYYEEEERQRGNFPDRFSGHQFPNYSSELNVNALLLGDSALYLCASSLETGDETQYFGPGTRLLVL.

The V and J genes are TRBV20-1 and TRBJ2-3; D unresolved. The germline V and J ends were trimmed by 5 bases and 2 bases, with 14 bases remaining between them. This CDR3 is 14 amino acids long. Germline V CDR1 and CDR2: DFQATT, SNEGSKA (reference sequence). CDR3 sequence (DNA): TGCAGTGCTCCGTCCCCCCGCCTCACAGATACGCAGTATTTT. Residues: CSAPSPRLTDTQYF.

The V and J genes are TRBV6-2 or TRBV6-3 and TRBJ1-2; TRBD1 matches 7 bases. V lost 4 bases to trimming and J lost 4 bases; unmatched junction nucleotides: 6. There are 14 residues in the CDR3. Germline V gives CDR1 MNHEY, CDR2 SVGEGT. CDR3 sequence (DNA): TGTGCCAGCAGTTCCGCCTCAGGGGGCTATGGCTACACCTTC. Its protein is CASSSASGGYGYTF.

The chain is built from TRBV7-8 and TRBJ1-2; no clear D gene. V lost 1 base to trimming and J lost 7 bases, with 10 bases between them. Looked up from germline, CDR1 is SGHVS and CDR2 is FQNEAQ. There are 13 residues in the CDR3. CDR3 sequence: CASSLETLGGYTF. Written as DNA, the CDR3 is TGTGCCAGCAGCTTAGAGACTCTTGGTGGCTACACCTTC. The whole variable domain, filled in from reference TRBV7-8 and TRBJ1-2, reads GAGVSQSPRYKVAKRGQDVALRCDPISGHVSLFWYQQALGQGPEFLTYFQNEAQLDKSGLPSDRFFAERPEGSVSTLKIQRTQQEDSAVYLCASSLETLGGYTFGSGTRLTVV.

The chain is built from TRBV11-2 and TRBJ1-2, with D possibly being TRBD1 (6 bases). Trimming took off 8 bases at V and 4 bases at J, with 14 bases between the two ends. The germline gives CDR1 SGHAT, CDR2 FQNNGV. The CDR3 has 13 residues. The CDR3, as DNA: TGTGCCAGCGAGGGGGGGACAAGCTATGGCTACACCTTC. This translates into CASEGGTSYGYTF. The variable domain in full, completed from reference TRBV11-2 and TRBJ1-2, reads EAGVAQSPRYKIIEKRQSVAFWCNPISGHATLYWYQQILGQGPKLLIQFQNNGVVDDSQLPKDRFSAERLKGVDSTLKIQPAKLEDSAVYLCASEGGTSYGYTFGSGTRLTVV.

The chain uses TRBV6-1 and TRBJ2-5; D may match TRBD1 or TRBD2 (5 bases each). Germline V gene data show CDR1 as MNHNS and CDR2 as SASEGT. V was trimmed by 7 bases and J by 7 bases, leaving 19 bases between them. The CDR3 is 14 residues long. This CDR3 reads CASTSNGTPRTQYF. Here the CDR3 DNA reads TGTGCCAGCACCTCAAACGGGACGCCAAGGACCCAGTACTTC.

This clonotype showed up just a few times. The V and J genes are TRBV20-1 and TRBJ2-4, with D uncertain. Trimming removed 5 bases at V and 0 bases at J, with 11 bases between. CDR3 length: 14 residues. In germline, CDR1 is DFQATT, CDR2 SNEGSKA (reference sequence). CDR3: CSARLGIAKNIQYF. Written as DNA, the CDR3 is TGCAGTGCTCGTTTAGGGATAGCCAAAAACATTCAGTACTTC.

This chain uses TRBV19 with TRBJ1-5; D is uncertain. Trimming removed 9 bases from V and 0 bases from J, with 9 bases in between. The CDR3 loop spans 13 amino acids. The germline CDR1 and CDR2 sequences are LNHDA and SQIVND (reference sequence). CDR3 amino acids: CASEGYSNQPQHF. The CDR3 DNA follows: TGTGCCAGCGAGGGATATAGCAATCAGCCCCAGCATTTT.

This clonotype was counted between two and nine times. The rearrangement joins TRBV20-1 to TRBJ1-2; 7 bases align to TRBD1. V was clipped by 4 bases and J by 2 bases; unmatched bases: 10. The CDR3 spans 15 residues. Per germline, CDR1 DFQATT and CDR2 SNEGSKA (reference sequence). CDR3 residues: CSANRPGQKNYGYTF. The CDR3 DNA follows: TGCAGTGCTAACCGACCGGGACAGAAGAACTATGGCTACACCTTC.

This clonotype was counted between two and nine times. The J gene is TRBJ2-2, the V gene TRBV29-1; D might be TRBD1 (5 bases). Germline V gene data show CDR1 as SQVTM and CDR2 as ANQGSEA. Deletions cut 5 bases from V and 5 bases from J, with 15 bases between. This CDR3 region has 14 residues. CDR3 nucleotides: TGCAGCGTTAATAGGCAGGGCAGGACCGGGGAGCTGTTTTTT. Encoded protein: CSVNRQGRTGELFF.

This clonotype has only a few counts. The J gene is TRBJ1-2, the V gene TRBV15; weak D call: TRBD1 (6 bases). Deletions cut 5 bases from V and 5 bases from J, with 9 bases between. The germline V gene has CDR1 LNHNV and CDR2 YYDKDF (reference sequence). The CDR3 extends over 12 amino acids. The CDR3: CATSGQSYGYTF. In nucleotides, the CDR3 is TGTGCCACCAGCGGACAGAGTTATGGCTACACCTTC.

The chain employs TRBV11-3 and TRBJ1-1; D unresolved. CDR1 and CDR2 (germline): SGHNT, YENEEA. CDR3 length: 15 residues. V lost 0 bases to trimming and J lost 0 bases, with 8 bases between them. In nucleotides, the CDR3 is TGTGCCAGCAGCTTAGAGACGAGGCTGAACACTGAAGCTTTCTTT. Translation gives CASSLETRLNTEAFF.

This rearrangement joins TRBV27 to TRBJ2-1, with D tentatively TRBD2 (6 bases). The V gene lost 7 bases and the J gene lost 0 bases, with 10 bases spanning the gap. The CDR3 has 14 residues. The V gene's germline CDR1 is MNHEY and CDR2 SMNVEV (reference sequence). CDR3 sequence reads: CASTGTGSYNEQFF. CDR3 DNA: TGTGCCAGCACCGGGACTGGCTCCTACAATGAGCAGTTCTTC.

The V gene is TRBV20-1, the J gene TRBJ2-1; TRBD2 is a possible D gene (7 bases). The germline gives CDR1 DFQATT, CDR2 SNEGSKA (reference sequence). The CDR3 sequence is 14 residues long. The CDR3 nucleotides read TGCAGCCTGGGGGGGGCTAGCGGCTACAATGAGCAGTTCTTC. It encodes CSLGGASGYNEQFF.

This chain links TRBV30 with TRBJ1-3; 10 bases line up with TRBD1. V trimming: 3 bases; J trimming: 8 bases; junction bases outside the gene matches: 7. The CDR3 covers 14 residues. Germline values: CDR1 GTSNPN, CDR2 SVGIG (reference sequence). The DNA of the CDR3 is TGTGCCTGGAGCCCCCGGGACAGGGGCGACACCATATATTTT. Its translation: CAWSPRDRGDTIYF.

This clonotype has only one observation. This chain joins TRBV6-1 and TRBJ1-2; no firm D call. The germline CDR1 and CDR2 sequences are MNHNS and SASEGT. Trimming took off 6 bases at V and 4 bases at J, with 15 bases between the two ends. The CDR3 loop spans 14 amino acids. Here the CDR3 reads CASRSGGLGYGYTF. The CDR3 DNA follows: TGTGCCAGCAGGTCCGGAGGCCTAGGCTATGGCTACACCTTC.

DNA of the CDR3: TGTGCCACCGAGACAGGGGGCAGGGGGGAGCAGTACTTC. Amino acids: CATETGGRGEQYF. The chain joins TRBV15 to TRBJ2-7, with TRBD1 identical over 10 bases. After removal of 8 bases from V and 7 bases from J, the junction contained 8 bases not matched to a gene. Germline V gives CDR1 LNHNV, CDR2 YYDKDF (reference sequence). This CDR3 comprises 13 residues.

The rearrangement joins TRBV11-3 to TRBJ1-1; D unclear. V shed 7 bases and J shed 3 bases, with 21 bases lying between them. Germline V gene data show CDR1 as SGHNT and CDR2 as YENEEA. The CDR3 has 16 residues. CDR3 residues: CASTPTSFFSHTEAFF. In DNA form, the CDR3 reads TGTGCCAGCACCCCGACCTCCTTCTTTAGTCACACTGAAGCTTTCTTT.

In its sample, this clonotype ranks as large. The rearrangement uses TRBV7-3 and TRBJ1-2; the D is unclear. V lost 4 bases to trimming and J lost 12 bases, with 18 bases between them. The V gene's germline CDR1 is SGHTA and CDR2 FQGTGA. This CDR3 contains 13 residues. This chain's CDR3 is CASSSSATEVHTF. Written as DNA, the CDR3 is TGTGCCAGCAGCTCGAGCGCCACGGAGGTTCACACCTTC.

This chain joins TRBV6-1 and TRBJ2-2; D is uncertain. The germline V and J ends were trimmed by 6 bases and 4 bases, with 6 bases remaining between them. Germline values: CDR1 MNHNS, CDR2 SASEGT. The CDR3 has 12 residues. The DNA for the CDR3 is TGTGCCAGCAGCGGCCTCACCGGGGAGCTGTTTTTT. It encodes CASSGLTGELFF.

This clonotype appeared once. The chain combines TRBV7-3 with TRBJ2-1; D gene ambiguous. Germline values: CDR1 SGHTA, CDR2 FQGTGA. CDR3 size: 15 residues. With 2 bases removed from V and 0 bases from J, the gap between germline ends came to 8 bases. For the CDR3, the DNA is TGTGCCAGCAGCTTAGGCCCAGGCTCCTACAATGAGCAGTTCTTC. Translated: CASSLGPGSYNEQFF.